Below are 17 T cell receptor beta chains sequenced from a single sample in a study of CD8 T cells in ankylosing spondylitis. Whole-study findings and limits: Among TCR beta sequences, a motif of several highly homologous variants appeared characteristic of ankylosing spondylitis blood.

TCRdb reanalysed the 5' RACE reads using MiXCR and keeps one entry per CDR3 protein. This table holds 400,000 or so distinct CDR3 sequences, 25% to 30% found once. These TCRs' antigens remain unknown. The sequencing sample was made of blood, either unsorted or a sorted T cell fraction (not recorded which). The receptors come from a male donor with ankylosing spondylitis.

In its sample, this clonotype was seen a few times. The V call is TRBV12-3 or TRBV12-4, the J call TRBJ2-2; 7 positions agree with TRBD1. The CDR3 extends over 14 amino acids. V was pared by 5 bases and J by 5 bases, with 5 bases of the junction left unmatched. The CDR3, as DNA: TGTGCCAGCAGTCTCGACAGGGTTACCGGGGAGCTGTTTTTT. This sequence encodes CASSLDRVTGELFF.

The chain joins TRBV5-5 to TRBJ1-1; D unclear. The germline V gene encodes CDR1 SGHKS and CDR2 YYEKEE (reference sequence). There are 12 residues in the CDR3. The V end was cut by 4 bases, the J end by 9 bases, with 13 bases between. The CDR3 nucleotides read TGTGCCAGCAGCCTATTTCGGAGTAAAGCTTTCTTT. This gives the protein CASSLFRSKAFF.

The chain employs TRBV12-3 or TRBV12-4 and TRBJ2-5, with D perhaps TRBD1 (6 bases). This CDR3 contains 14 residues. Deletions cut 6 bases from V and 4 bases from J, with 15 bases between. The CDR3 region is CASSSTQGRETQYF. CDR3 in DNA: TGTGCCAGCAGCTCCACGCAGGGGCGAGAGACCCAGTACTTC.

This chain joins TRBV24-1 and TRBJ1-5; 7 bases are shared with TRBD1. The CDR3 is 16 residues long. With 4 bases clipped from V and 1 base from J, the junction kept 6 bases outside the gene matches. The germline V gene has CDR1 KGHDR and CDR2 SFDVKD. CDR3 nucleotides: TGTGCCACCAGTGACCCAGGGGGTACGAGCAATCAGCCCCAGCATTTT. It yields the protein CATSDPGGTSNQPQHF.

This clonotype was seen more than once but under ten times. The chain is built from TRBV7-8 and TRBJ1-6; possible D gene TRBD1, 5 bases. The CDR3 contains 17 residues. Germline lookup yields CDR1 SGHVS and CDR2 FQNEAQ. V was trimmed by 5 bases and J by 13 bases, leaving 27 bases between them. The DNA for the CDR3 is TGTGCCAGCAGCACCTCCGGGAGGCCAGGCTTAGGGGCGCCCCTCCACTTT. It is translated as CASSTSGRPGLGAPLHF.

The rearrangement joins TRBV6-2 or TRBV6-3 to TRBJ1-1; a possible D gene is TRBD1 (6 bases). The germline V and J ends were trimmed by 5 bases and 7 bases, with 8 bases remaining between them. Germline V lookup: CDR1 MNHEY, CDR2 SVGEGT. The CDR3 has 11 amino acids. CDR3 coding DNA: TGTGCCAGCAGTCGGGACATTGAAGCTTTCTTT. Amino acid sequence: CASSRDIEAFF.

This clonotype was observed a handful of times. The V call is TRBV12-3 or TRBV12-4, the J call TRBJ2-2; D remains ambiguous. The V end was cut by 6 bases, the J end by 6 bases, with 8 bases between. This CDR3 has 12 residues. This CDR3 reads CASSPHAGELFF. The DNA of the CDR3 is TGTGCCAGCAGCCCCCACGCCGGGGAGCTGTTTTTT.

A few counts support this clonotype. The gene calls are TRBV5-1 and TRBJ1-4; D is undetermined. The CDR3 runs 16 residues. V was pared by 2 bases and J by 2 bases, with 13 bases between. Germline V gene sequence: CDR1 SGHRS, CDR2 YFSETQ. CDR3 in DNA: TGCGCCAGCAGCTTAACATCAATTCGGACTAATGAAAAACTGTTTTTT. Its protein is CASSLTSIRTNEKLFF.

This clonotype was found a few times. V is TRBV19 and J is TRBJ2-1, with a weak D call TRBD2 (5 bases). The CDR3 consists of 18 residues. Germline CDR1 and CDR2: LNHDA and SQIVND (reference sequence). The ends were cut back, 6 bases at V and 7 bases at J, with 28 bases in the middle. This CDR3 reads CASSSDWTGRTRGNEQFF. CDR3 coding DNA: TGTGCCAGTAGCTCCGACTGGACGGGCCGAACCCGAGGGAATGAGCAGTTCTTC.

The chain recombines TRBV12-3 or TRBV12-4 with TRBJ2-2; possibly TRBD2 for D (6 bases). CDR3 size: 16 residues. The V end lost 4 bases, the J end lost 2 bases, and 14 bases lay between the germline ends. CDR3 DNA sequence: TGTGCCAGCAGTTCTCCCCAGGGAGGAAACACCGGGGAGCTGTTTTTT. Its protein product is CASSSPQGGNTGELFF.

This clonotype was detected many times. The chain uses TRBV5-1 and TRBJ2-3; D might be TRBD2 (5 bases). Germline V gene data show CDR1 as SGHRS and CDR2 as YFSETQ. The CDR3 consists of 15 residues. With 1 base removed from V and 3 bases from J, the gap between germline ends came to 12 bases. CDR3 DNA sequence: TGCGCCAGCAGCTTGTTGAGAGGGATGACAGATACGCAGTATTTT. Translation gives CASSLLRGMTDTQYF.

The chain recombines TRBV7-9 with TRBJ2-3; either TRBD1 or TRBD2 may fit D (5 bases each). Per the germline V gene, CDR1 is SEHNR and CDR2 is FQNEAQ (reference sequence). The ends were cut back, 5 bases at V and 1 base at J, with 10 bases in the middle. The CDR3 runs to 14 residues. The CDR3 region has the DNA TGTGCCAGCAGCCCGGGACCTCGCACAGATACGCAGTATTTT. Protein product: CASSPGPRTDTQYF. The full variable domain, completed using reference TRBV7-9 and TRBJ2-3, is DTGVSQNPRHKITKRGQNVTFRCDPISEHNRLYWYRQTLGQGPEFLTYFQNEAQLEKSRLLSDRFSAERPKGSFSTLEIQRTEQGDSAMYLCASSPGPRTDTQYFGPGTRLTVL.

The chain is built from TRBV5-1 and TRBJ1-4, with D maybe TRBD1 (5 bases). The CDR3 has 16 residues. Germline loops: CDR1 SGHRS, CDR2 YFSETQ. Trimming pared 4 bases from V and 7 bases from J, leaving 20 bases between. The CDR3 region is CASSTTPGTAIEKLFF. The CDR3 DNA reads TGCGCCAGCAGCACCACCCCAGGGACCGCCATTGAAAAACTGTTTTTT.

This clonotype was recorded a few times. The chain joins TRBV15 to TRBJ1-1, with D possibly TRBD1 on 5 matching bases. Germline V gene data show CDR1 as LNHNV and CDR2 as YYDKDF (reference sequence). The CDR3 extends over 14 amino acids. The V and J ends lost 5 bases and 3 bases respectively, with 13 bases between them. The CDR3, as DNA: TGTGCCACCAGCCTGGGCAGGGAGTACACTGAAGCTTTCTTT. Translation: CATSLGREYTEAFF.

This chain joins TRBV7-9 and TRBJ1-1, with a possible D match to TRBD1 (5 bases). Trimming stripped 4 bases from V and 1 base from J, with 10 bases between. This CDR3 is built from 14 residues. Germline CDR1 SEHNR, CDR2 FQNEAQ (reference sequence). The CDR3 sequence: CASSSGPGNTEAFF. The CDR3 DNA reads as TGTGCCAGCAGCTCAGGGCCGGGGAACACTGAAGCTTTCTTT.

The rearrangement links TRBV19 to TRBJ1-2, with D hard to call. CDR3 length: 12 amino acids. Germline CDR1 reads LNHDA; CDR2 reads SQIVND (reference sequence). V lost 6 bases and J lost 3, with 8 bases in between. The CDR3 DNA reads TGTGCCAGTAGCTGGGGAGACTATGGCTACACCTTC. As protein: CASSWGDYGYTF.

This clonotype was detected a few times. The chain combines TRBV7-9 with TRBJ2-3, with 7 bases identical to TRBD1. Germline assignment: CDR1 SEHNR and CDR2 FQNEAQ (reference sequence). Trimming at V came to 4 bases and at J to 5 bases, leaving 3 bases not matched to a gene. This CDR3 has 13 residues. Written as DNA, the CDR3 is TGTGCCAGCAGCTATACAGGGGAAGATACGCAGTATTTT. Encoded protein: CASSYTGEDTQYF.